This is a list of T cell receptor beta chains from one sample in a study of blood T cells in healthy people across ages. TCRdb fed the 5' RACE reads into MiXCR, producing one record per CDR3 protein. Here the sample spans about 800,000 distinct CDR3 sequences, roughly 50% being singletons. The material sequenced was blood. These receptors were taken from a young man in good health. The CDR3 runs from the conserved cysteine through the conserved F or W. Fields, in order: V gene, J gene, clone size, D gene, CDR3 protein, CDR3 DNA. A D gene is named only where the DNA matches it firmly. Clone size is stated in some rows and not others, as once, few, many or a class when expanded.

V gene: TRBV2; J gene: TRBJ1-6; clone size: -; D gene: -; CDR3 protein: CASSLGRTANSPLHF; CDR3 DNA: TGTGCCAGCAGCCTCGGGCGGACAGCTAATTCACCCCTCCACTTT
V gene: TRBV20-1; J gene: TRBJ2-2; clone size: -; D gene: -; CDR3 protein: CSARGQNTGELFF; CDR3 DNA: TGCAGTGCTAGAGGACAGAACACCGGGGAGCTGTTTTTT
V gene: TRBV7-9; J gene: TRBJ2-3; clone size: -; D gene: -; CDR3 protein: CASSPKGLSTDTQYF; CDR3 DNA: TGTGCCAGCAGCCCGAAAGGGTTAAGCACAGATACGCAGTATTTT
V gene: TRBV12-3/TRBV12-4; J gene: TRBJ2-1; clone size: few; D gene: -; CDR3 protein: CASSLSGRPGIEQFF; CDR3 DNA: TGTGCCAGCAGTTTATCCGGGCGGCCTGGAATTGAGCAGTTCTTC
V gene: TRBV6-2/TRBV6-3; J gene: TRBJ2-7; clone size: -; D gene: TRBD1; CDR3 protein: CASSSGTARGEQYF; CDR3 DNA: TGTGCCAGCAGCTCTGGGACAGCGAGAGGGGAGCAGTACTTC
V gene: TRBV27; J gene: TRBJ2-1; clone size: -; D gene: -; CDR3 protein: CASSPHGATINNEQFF; CDR3 DNA: TGTGCCAGCAGTCCCCATGGGGCTACGATAAACAATGAGCAGTTCTTC
V gene: TRBV30; J gene: TRBJ1-6; clone size: once; D gene: -; CDR3 protein: CAWSVGASNSPLHF; CDR3 DNA: TGTGCCTGGAGTGTAGGGGCGAGCAATTCACCCCTCCACTTT
V gene: TRBV27; J gene: TRBJ1-1; clone size: once; D gene: TRBD1; CDR3 protein: CASSLGQGARTEAFF; CDR3 DNA: TGTGCCAGCAGTTTAGGACAGGGGGCGAGAACTGAAGCTTTCTTT
V gene: TRBV7-9; J gene: TRBJ2-5; clone size: many; D gene: -; CDR3 protein: CASSFGGETQYF; CDR3 DNA: TGTGCCAGCAGTTTTGGGGGGGAGACCCAGTACTTC
V gene: TRBV29-1; J gene: TRBJ1-2; clone size: few; D gene: -; CDR3 protein: CSIRGSLGYGYTF; CDR3 DNA: TGCAGCATCAGGGGCAGCCTAGGCTATGGCTACACCTTC
V gene: TRBV30; J gene: TRBJ2-7; clone size: -; D gene: TRBD1; CDR3 protein: CAWSGDRGQYEQYF; CDR3 DNA: TGTGCCTGGAGTGGGGACAGGGGGCAGTACGAGCAGTACTTC
V gene: TRBV3-1; J gene: TRBJ2-1; clone size: -; D gene: -; CDR3 protein: CASSQEGLDEQFF; CDR3 DNA: TGTGCCAGCAGCCAAGAGGGTTTGGATGAGCAGTTCTTC
V gene: TRBV29-1; J gene: TRBJ2-7; clone size: -; D gene: TRBD1; CDR3 protein: CSVEGTGRSPHQYF; CDR3 DNA: TGCAGCGTTGAGGGGACAGGGCGATCCCCCCATCAGTACTTC
V gene: TRBV4-3; J gene: TRBJ1-1; clone size: -; D gene: TRBD1; CDR3 protein: CASSHQDRGGTEAFF; CDR3 DNA: TGCGCCAGCAGCCACCAGGACAGGGGCGGCACTGAAGCTTTCTTT
V gene: TRBV12-3/TRBV12-4; J gene: TRBJ2-3; clone size: -; D gene: -; CDR3 protein: CASSLTGSTDTQYF; CDR3 DNA: TGTGCCAGCAGTTTAACAGGGAGCACAGATACGCAGTATTTT
V gene: TRBV7-2; J gene: TRBJ2-3; clone size: few; D gene: -; CDR3 protein: CASSLRGSPSTDTQYF; CDR3 DNA: TGTGCCAGCAGCTTAAGGGGCTCCCCTAGCACAGATACGCAGTATTTT
V gene: TRBV7-2; J gene: TRBJ1-2; clone size: -; D gene: -; CDR3 protein: CASSLSGTYGYTF; CDR3 DNA: TGTGCCAGCAGCTTGTCCGGGACATATGGCTACACCTTC
V gene: TRBV4-3; J gene: TRBJ2-4; clone size: -; D gene: TRBD2; CDR3 protein: CASSLNPNPTAGEQYF; CDR3 DNA: TGCGCCAGCAGCCTAAACCCAAACCCCACGGCGGGGGAGCAGTACTTC
V gene: TRBV7-2; J gene: TRBJ2-4; clone size: -; D gene: -; CDR3 protein: CASSLQPTENIQYF; CDR3 DNA: TGTGCCAGCAGCTTACAACCTACGGAAAACATTCAGTACTTC
V gene: TRBV20-1; J gene: TRBJ2-7; clone size: -; D gene: -; CDR3 protein: CSASRRGLSHEQYF; CDR3 DNA: TGCAGTGCTAGCAGGAGGGGGCTTTCCCACGAGCAGTACTTC
V gene: TRBV6-5; J gene: TRBJ2-7; clone size: -; D gene: TRBD1; CDR3 protein: CASSYSPPSGTDSYEQYF; CDR3 DNA: TGTGCCAGCAGTTACTCTCCACCATCTGGGACAGACTCCTACGAGCAGTACTTC
V gene: TRBV6-1; J gene: TRBJ2-5; clone size: -; D gene: TRBD2; CDR3 protein: CASRARLAGDTREQYF; CDR3 DNA: TGTGCCAGCAGAGCCAGACTAGCGGGAGATACTCGGGAGCAGTACTTC
V gene: TRBV7-3; J gene: TRBJ2-1; clone size: -; D gene: -; CDR3 protein: CASSPKQSYNEQFF; CDR3 DNA: TGTGCCAGCAGCCCTAAACAGTCCTACAATGAGCAGTTCTTC
V gene: TRBV7-3; J gene: TRBJ2-3; clone size: once; D gene: -; CDR3 protein: CASSLGVAQDTQYF; CDR3 DNA: TGTGCCAGCAGCTTAGGAGTCGCGCAAGATACGCAGTATTTT
V gene: TRBV20-1; J gene: TRBJ2-1; clone size: -; D gene: -; CDR3 protein: CSASTASVRNEQFF; CDR3 DNA: TGCAGTGCCAGTACGGCTAGCGTGCGCAATGAGCAGTTCTTC
V gene: TRBV10-3; J gene: TRBJ1-2; clone size: -; D gene: -; CDR3 protein: CAISENLPNYGYTF; CDR3 DNA: TGTGCCATCAGTGAAAACCTCCCTAACTATGGCTACACCTTC
V gene: TRBV5-1; J gene: TRBJ2-5; clone size: -; D gene: -; CDR3 protein: CASSLVGLSTYNEQYF; CDR3 DNA: TGCGCCAGCAGCTTGGTCGGGCTCTCAACCTACAATGAGCAGTACTTC
V gene: TRBV7-9; J gene: TRBJ2-7; clone size: few; D gene: TRBD1; CDR3 protein: CASSLKTGGEQYF; CDR3 DNA: TGTGCCAGCAGCCTAAAGACAGGGGGCGAGCAGTACTTC
V gene: TRBV5-1; J gene: TRBJ2-4; clone size: -; D gene: -; CDR3 protein: CASHEGPGRANIQYF; CDR3 DNA: TGCGCCAGCCACGAGGGACCGGGCAGGGCAAACATTCAGTACTTC
V gene: TRBV6-2/TRBV6-3; J gene: TRBJ2-4; clone size: -; D gene: -; CDR3 protein: CASRRGFLAKNIQYF; CDR3 DNA: TGTGCCAGCAGAAGGGGCTTCCTAGCCAAAAACATTCAGTACTTC
V gene: TRBV6-5; J gene: TRBJ2-3; clone size: -; D gene: TRBD2; CDR3 protein: CASSYTTSQDSTDTQYF; CDR3 DNA: TGTGCCAGCAGTTACACGACTAGCCAAGATAGCACAGATACGCAGTATTTT
V gene: TRBV11-2; J gene: TRBJ2-3; clone size: -; D gene: -; CDR3 protein: CASSPGKGRDTQYF; CDR3 DNA: TGTGCCAGTAGCCCCGGGAAGGGTAGGGATACGCAGTATTTT
V gene: TRBV11-2; J gene: TRBJ2-3; clone size: -; D gene: -; CDR3 protein: CASSPIDSIHEGDTQYF; CDR3 DNA: TGTGCCAGCAGCCCAATTGACTCCATACACGAGGGAGATACGCAGTATTTT
V gene: TRBV20-1; J gene: TRBJ2-7; clone size: -; D gene: TRBD1; CDR3 protein: CSARGQATLSYEQYF; CDR3 DNA: TGCAGTGCTAGGGGACAGGCGACGCTCTCCTACGAGCAGTACTTC
V gene: TRBV5-1; J gene: TRBJ1-1; clone size: -; D gene: -; CDR3 protein: CASSQGTRNTEAFF; CDR3 DNA: TGCGCCAGCAGCCAGGGGACACGGAACACTGAAGCTTTCTTT
V gene: TRBV4-3; J gene: TRBJ1-2; clone size: -; D gene: -; CDR3 protein: CASSQALTRLYGYTF; CDR3 DNA: TGCGCCAGCAGCCAAGCCCTGACTAGACTCTATGGCTACACCTTC
V gene: TRBV5-1; J gene: TRBJ2-3; clone size: -; D gene: TRBD1; CDR3 protein: CASTVGTGHTDTQYF; CDR3 DNA: TGCGCCAGCACAGTCGGGACAGGGCACACAGATACGCAGTATTTT
V gene: TRBV3-1; J gene: TRBJ2-1; clone size: -; D gene: TRBD2; CDR3 protein: CASSPQALAGGNNEQFF; CDR3 DNA: TGTGCCAGCAGCCCCCAGGCACTAGCGGGGGGGAATAATGAGCAGTTCTTC
V gene: TRBV29-1; J gene: TRBJ1-2; clone size: once; D gene: TRBD1; CDR3 protein: CSVEGLGQGTLSGYGYTF; CDR3 DNA: TGCAGCGTTGAAGGATTGGGACAGGGGACCCTTTCGGGCTATGGCTACACCTTC
V gene: TRBV7-3; J gene: TRBJ1-1; clone size: -; D gene: -; CDR3 protein: CASSLERNTEAFF; CDR3 DNA: TGTGCCAGCAGCTTAGAGAGAAACACTGAAGCTTTCTTT
V gene: TRBV20-1; J gene: TRBJ2-7; clone size: -; D gene: -; CDR3 protein: CSAMVGSYEQYF; CDR3 DNA: TGCAGTGCTATGGTGGGATCCTACGAGCAGTACTTC
V gene: TRBV12-5; J gene: TRBJ1-2; clone size: few; D gene: -; CDR3 protein: CASSWGRLNYGYTF; CDR3 DNA: TGTGCTAGCTCGTGGGGGCGGCTGAACTATGGCTACACCTTC
V gene: TRBV29-1; J gene: TRBJ2-3; clone size: -; D gene: -; CDR3 protein: CSVERVFSTDTQYF; CDR3 DNA: TGCAGCGTTGAACGCGTGTTTAGCACAGATACGCAGTATTTT
V gene: TRBV5-6; J gene: TRBJ2-7; clone size: -; D gene: -; CDR3 protein: CASSPGKPSYEQYF; CDR3 DNA: TGTGCCAGCTCTCCGGGAAAGCCCTCCTACGAGCAGTACTTC
V gene: TRBV27; J gene: TRBJ2-1; clone size: once; D gene: TRBD1; CDR3 protein: CASSLSGKGARNEQFF; CDR3 DNA: TGTGCCAGCAGTTTATCTGGAAAGGGGGCGCGCAATGAGCAGTTCTTC
V gene: TRBV2; J gene: TRBJ2-7; clone size: -; D gene: TRBD2; CDR3 protein: CASSEGWLAVSSYEQYF; CDR3 DNA: TGTGCCAGCAGTGAAGGTTGGCTAGCGGTTAGCTCCTACGAGCAGTACTTC
V gene: TRBV7-9; J gene: TRBJ1-4; clone size: once; D gene: TRBD1; CDR3 protein: CASSLGQVNEKLFF; CDR3 DNA: TGTGCCAGCAGCCTCGGACAGGTTAACGAAAAACTGTTTTTT
V gene: TRBV6-5; J gene: TRBJ2-7; clone size: few; D gene: -; CDR3 protein: CASSRGPSGAYEQYF; CDR3 DNA: TGTGCCAGCAGCCGGGGACCTTCCGGGGCCTACGAGCAGTACTTC
V gene: TRBV7-6; J gene: TRBJ2-5; clone size: once; D gene: TRBD2; CDR3 protein: CASSPISGVGETQYF; CDR3 DNA: TGTGCCAGCAGCCCGATTAGCGGGGTCGGGGAGACCCAGTACTTC
V gene: TRBV29-1; J gene: TRBJ2-5; clone size: -; D gene: -; CDR3 protein: CSVEVDRTARETQYF; CDR3 DNA: TGCAGCGTTGAAGTGGATAGGACGGCAAGGGAGACCCAGTACTTC
V gene: TRBV5-5; J gene: TRBJ2-2; clone size: -; D gene: TRBD1; CDR3 protein: CASSLVGQGVGELFF; CDR3 DNA: TGTGCCAGCAGCTTGGTTGGACAGGGAGTCGGGGAGCTGTTTTTT
V gene: TRBV7-2; J gene: TRBJ2-7; clone size: -; D gene: -; CDR3 protein: CASSWSDGEQYF; CDR3 DNA: TGTGCCAGCAGCTGGAGCGACGGCGAGCAGTACTTC
V gene: TRBV4-1; J gene: TRBJ2-7; clone size: -; D gene: -; CDR3 protein: CASSHHFRGEGSLEQYF; CDR3 DNA: TGCGCCAGCAGCCATCATTTCCGAGGAGAAGGTTCTTTGGAGCAGTACTTC
V gene: TRBV5-1; J gene: TRBJ1-1; clone size: -; D gene: -; CDR3 protein: CASSVFRGNTEAFF; CDR3 DNA: TGCGCCAGCAGCGTTTTTAGGGGGAACACTGAAGCTTTCTTT
V gene: TRBV5-1; J gene: TRBJ2-5; clone size: -; D gene: TRBD2; CDR3 protein: CASSPWTSGRAGETQYF; CDR3 DNA: TGCGCCAGCAGCCCTTGGACTAGCGGGAGGGCCGGGGAGACCCAGTACTTC
V gene: TRBV7-2; J gene: TRBJ2-4; clone size: -; D gene: -; CDR3 protein: CASSSTRGNIQYF; CDR3 DNA: TGTGCCAGCAGTTCAACAAGGGGGAACATTCAGTACTTC
V gene: TRBV5-6; J gene: TRBJ2-1; clone size: -; D gene: -; CDR3 protein: CASSLADREQFF; CDR3 DNA: TGTGCCAGCAGCTTGGCAGACAGGGAGCAGTTCTTC
V gene: TRBV7-9; J gene: TRBJ1-1; clone size: -; D gene: TRBD1; CDR3 protein: CAARTGGYMNTEAFF; CDR3 DNA: TGTGCCGCCCGGACAGGGGGCTACATGAACACTGAAGCTTTCTTT
V gene: TRBV5-1; J gene: TRBJ2-3; clone size: -; D gene: TRBD2; CDR3 protein: CASSLWTSGTDTQYF; CDR3 DNA: TGCGCCAGCAGCTTGTGGACTAGCGGCACAGATACGCAGTATTTT